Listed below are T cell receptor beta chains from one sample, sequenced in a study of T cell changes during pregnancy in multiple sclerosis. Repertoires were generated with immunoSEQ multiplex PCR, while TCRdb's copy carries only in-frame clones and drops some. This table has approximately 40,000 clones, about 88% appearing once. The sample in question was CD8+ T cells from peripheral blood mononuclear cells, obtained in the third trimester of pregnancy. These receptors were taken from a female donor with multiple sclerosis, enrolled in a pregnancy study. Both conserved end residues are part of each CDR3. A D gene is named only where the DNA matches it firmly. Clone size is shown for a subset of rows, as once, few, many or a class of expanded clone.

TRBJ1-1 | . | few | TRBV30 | CAWSVQPEAFF | TGTGCCTGGAGTGTACAGCCTGAAGCTTTCTTT
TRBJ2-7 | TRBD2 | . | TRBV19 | CASSIDGGRSYEQYF | TGTGCCAGTAGTATAGACGGGGGGAGATCCTACGAGCAGTACTTC
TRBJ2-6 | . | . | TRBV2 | CASSRPFARGSLPGANVLTF | TGTGCCAGCAGCAGGCCCTTCGCCCGGGGGTCCTTACCTGGGGCCAACGTCCTGACTTTC
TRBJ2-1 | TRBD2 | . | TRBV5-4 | CASSGPGTSGSNEQFF | TGTGCCAGCAGCGGCCCCGGGACTAGCGGGTCCAATGAGCAGTTCTTC
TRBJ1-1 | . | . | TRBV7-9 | CASSLADGGLNTEAFF | TGTGCCAGCAGCTTAGCGGACGGGGGGTTGAACACTGAAGCTTTCTTT
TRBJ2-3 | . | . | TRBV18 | CASSPRSGGPTDTQYF | TGTGCCAGCTCACCTCGTTCGGGGGGCCCCACAGATACGCAGTATTTT
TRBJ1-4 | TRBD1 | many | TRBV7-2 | CASSSTWTGATNEKLFF | TGTGCCAGCAGCTCTACATGGACAGGCGCAACTAATGAAAAACTGTTTTTT
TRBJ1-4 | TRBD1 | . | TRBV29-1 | CSVRQGGVEKLFF | TGCAGCGTTCGACAGGGAGGTGTCGAAAAACTGTTTTTT
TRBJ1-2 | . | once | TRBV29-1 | CSVEDGGQGNYGYTF | TGCAGCGTTGAGGACGGGGGGCAGGGTAACTATGGCTACACCTTC
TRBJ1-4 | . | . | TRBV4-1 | CASSQDPRGIEGMKEKLFF | TGCGCCAGCAGCCAAGACCCCCGGGGAATCGAGGGCATGAAAGAAAAACTGTTTTTT
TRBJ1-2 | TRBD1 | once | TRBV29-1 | CSAGDRGAGGYTF | TGCAGCGCAGGGGACAGGGGGGCAGGTGGCTACACCTTC
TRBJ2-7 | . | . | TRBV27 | CASRSSGGRAYEQYF | TGTGCCAGCAGATCATCCGGGGGAAGGGCCTACGAGCAGTACTTC
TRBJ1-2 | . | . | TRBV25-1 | CASSESYYGYTF | TGTGCCAGCAGTGAATCGTACTATGGCTACACCTTC
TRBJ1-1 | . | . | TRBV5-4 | CASSWDGTQGTEAFF | TGTGCCAGCAGTTGGGACGGGACCCAGGGGACTGAAGCTTTCTTT
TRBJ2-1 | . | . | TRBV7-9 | CASSSKTGFAYNEQFF | TGTGCCAGCAGCTCCAAAACAGGGTTCGCCTACAATGAGCAGTTCTTC
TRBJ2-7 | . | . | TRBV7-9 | CASSHVGGASYEQYF | TGTGCCAGCAGCCACGTGGGTGGGGCCTCCTACGAGCAGTACTTC
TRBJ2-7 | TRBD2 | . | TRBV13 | CASSPVGSGRYEQYF | TGTGCCAGCAGCCCGGTGGGTAGCGGGAGGTACGAGCAGTACTTC
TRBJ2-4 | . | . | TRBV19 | CASSMGRNQNIQYF | TGTGCCAGTAGTATGGGGAGGAACCAAAACATTCAGTACTTC
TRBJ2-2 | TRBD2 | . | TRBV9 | CASSALAGGPSGELFF | TGTGCCAGCAGCGCCCTAGCGGGAGGGCCCTCCGGGGAGCTGTTTTTT
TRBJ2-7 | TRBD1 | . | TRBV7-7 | CASSLDGTGNYEQYF | TGTGCCAGCAGCTTAGACGGGACAGGGAACTACGAGCAGTACTTC
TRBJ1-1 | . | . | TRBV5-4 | CASSLDSLDTNRVGEAFF | TGTGCCAGCAGCTTGGACAGTCTGGATACTAACAGGGTGGGTGAAGCTTTCTTT
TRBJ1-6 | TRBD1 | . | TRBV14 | CASSPRTGRTALHF | TGTGCCAGCAGCCCTAGGACAGGTCGAACGGCCCTCCACTTT
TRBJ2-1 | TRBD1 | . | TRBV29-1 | CSGDDRGFNEQFF | TGCAGCGGGGATGACAGGGGTTTTAATGAGCAGTTCTTC
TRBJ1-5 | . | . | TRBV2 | CASRVPGRNQPQHF | TGTGCCAGCAGGGTCCCCGGGAGAAATCAGCCCCAGCATTTT
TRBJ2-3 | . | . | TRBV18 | CASSPELRDTQYF | TGTGCCAGCTCACCTGAACTCCGAGATACGCAGTATTTT
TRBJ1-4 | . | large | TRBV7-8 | CASSLLEQVDEKLFF | TGTGCCAGCAGCTTACTCGAACAGGTGGATGAAAAACTGTTTTTT
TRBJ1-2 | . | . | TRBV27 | CASSLEPLFYGYTF | TGTGCCAGCAGTTTAGAGCCCCTATTCTATGGCTACACCTTC